This TCR beta chain stems from a study of blood T cell repertoires in COVID-19. Turning to the study itself: The United States, Italy and Spain provided the acute and convalescent COVID-19 samples. Sources were T cells, B-cell-depleted T cells, or PBMCs; the material itself was cDNA or gDNA.

The ends were cut back, 1 base at V and 1 base at J, with 14 bases in the middle. Germline assignment: CDR1 SGDLS and CDR2 YYNGEE. The CDR3 contains 16 residues. The authors' processing: Reference gene primers were amplified, and this amplification served to estimate nucleated cell counts. This table comes from immunoSEQ multiplex PCR, and its TCRdb copy is limited to in-frame clones, with some not included. V and J calls and clone size follow that table, whereas D and trimming were derived from the DNA. The sample contains about 200,000 clones, under 90% of which appear only once. The chain joins TRBV9 to TRBJ2-5; tentatively, D is TRBD1 (6 bases). The specimen was peripheral blood. The sequence was collected from a man aged 55-75 years who had recovered from COVID-19. The CDR3 is CASSVNVGAAQETQYF. The DNA for the CDR3 is TGTGCCAGCAGCGTAAACGTGGGGGCAGCCCAAGAGACCCAGTACTTC.